The entry below gives a single TCR beta chain sequence along with its context. Its specificity is not known. The data are from a study of PD-1 blockade in classical Hodgkin lymphoma. In the study overall: Nivolumab dosed at 3 mg/kg went to patients intravenously every 2 weeks.

Study results and limitations: Diversity similar to that of newly diagnosed patients was seen at baseline in complete responders. With CD4+ cells, TCR diversity rose significantly by C4D1, but not with CD8+ cells. Reports described newly diagnosed patients as having lower baseline TCR diversity than healthy donors.

CDR1 is SGHTA and CDR2 is FQGTGA in the germline V gene. The CDR3 sequence is 16 residues long. The V gene lost 2 bases and the J gene lost 0 bases, with 13 bases spanning the gap. Some clones are missing from TCRdb's copy, which holds only in-frame ones; the method was immunoSEQ multiplex PCR. The repertoire holds over 80,000 clones, with around 78% as singletons. Stated time point: cycle 4 day 1 (C4D1), after six to seven weeks of nivolumab. Relapse was seen in all patients after autologous stem cell transplantation, and brentuximab vedotin exposure was variable. The sequencing here drew on peripheral blood mononuclear cells (PBMCs), taken before the fourth cycle of nivolumab. The TCR sequence derives from a human donor with classical Hodgkin lymphoma. The chain links TRBV7-3 to TRBJ1-1; D might be TRBD1 (5 bases). The CDR3 reads CASSLSSPGLNTEAFF. In DNA form, the CDR3 reads TGTGCCAGCAGCTTATCTTCCCCAGGGCTGAACACTGAAGCTTTCTTT.